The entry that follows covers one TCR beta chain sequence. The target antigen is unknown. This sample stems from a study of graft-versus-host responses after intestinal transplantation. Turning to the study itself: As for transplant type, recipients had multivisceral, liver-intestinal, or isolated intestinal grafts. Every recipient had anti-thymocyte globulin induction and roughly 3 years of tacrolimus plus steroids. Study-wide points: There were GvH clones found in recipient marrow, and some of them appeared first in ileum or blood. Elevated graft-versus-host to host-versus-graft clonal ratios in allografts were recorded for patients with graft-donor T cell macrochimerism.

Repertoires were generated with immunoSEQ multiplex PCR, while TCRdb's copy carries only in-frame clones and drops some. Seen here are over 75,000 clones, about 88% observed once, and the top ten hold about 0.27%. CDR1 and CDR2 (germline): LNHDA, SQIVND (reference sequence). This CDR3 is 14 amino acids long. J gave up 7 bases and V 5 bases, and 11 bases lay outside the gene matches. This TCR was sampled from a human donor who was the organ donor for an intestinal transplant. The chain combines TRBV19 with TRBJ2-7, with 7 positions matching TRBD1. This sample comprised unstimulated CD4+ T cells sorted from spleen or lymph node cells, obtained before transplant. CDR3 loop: CASSPDRVSYEQYF. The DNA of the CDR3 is TGTGCCAGTAGTCCCGACAGGGTAAGCTATGAGCAGTACTTC.